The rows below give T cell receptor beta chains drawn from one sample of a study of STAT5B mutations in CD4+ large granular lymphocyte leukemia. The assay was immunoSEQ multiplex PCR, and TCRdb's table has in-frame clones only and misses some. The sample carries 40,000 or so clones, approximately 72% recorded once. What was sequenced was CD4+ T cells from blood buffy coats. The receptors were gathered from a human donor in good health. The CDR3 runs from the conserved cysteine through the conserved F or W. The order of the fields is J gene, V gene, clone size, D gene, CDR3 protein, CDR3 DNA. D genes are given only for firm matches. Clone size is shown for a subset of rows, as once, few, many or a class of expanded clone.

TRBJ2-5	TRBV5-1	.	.	CASSSMMVTETQYF	TGCGCCAGCAGCTCTATGATGGTTACAGAGACCCAGTACTTC
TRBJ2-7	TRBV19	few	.	CASSIRHGGEQYF	TGTGCCAGTAGTATTAGACACGGAGGCGAGCAGTACTTC
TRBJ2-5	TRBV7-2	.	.	CASSLGGDSRGTQYF	TGTGCCAGCAGCTTAGGGGGGGACTCCCGTGGGACCCAGTACTTC
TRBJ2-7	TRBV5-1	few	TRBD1	CASSARDRAFSYEQYF	TGCGCCAGCAGCGCCCGGGACAGGGCGTTCTCCTACGAGCAGTACTTC
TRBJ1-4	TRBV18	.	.	CASSGGTNEKLFF	TGTGCCAGCTCAGGCGGAACTAATGAAAAACTGTTTTTT
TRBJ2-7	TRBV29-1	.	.	CSVESSGGRPSYEQYF	TGCAGCGTTGAAAGTTCGGGGGGCCGACCCTCCTACGAGCAGTACTTC
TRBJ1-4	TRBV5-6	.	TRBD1	CASSLYGTGDEKLFF	TGTGCCAGCAGCTTGTACGGCACAGGGGATGAAAAACTGTTTTTT
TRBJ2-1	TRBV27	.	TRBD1	CASSSAAGTGVNEQFF	TGTGCCAGCAGTTCCGCTGCCGGGACAGGGGTCAATGAGCAGTTCTTC
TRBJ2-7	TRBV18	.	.	CASSPYAKYEQYF	TGTGCCAGCTCACCCTACGCAAAATACGAGCAGTACTTC
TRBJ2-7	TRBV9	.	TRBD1	CASSVGQPNDEQYF	TGTGCCAGCAGCGTGGGACAGCCAAATGACGAGCAGTACTTC
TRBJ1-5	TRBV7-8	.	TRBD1	CASTLGQASNQPQHF	TGTGCCAGCACCCTCGGACAGGCTAGCAATCAGCCCCAGCATTTT
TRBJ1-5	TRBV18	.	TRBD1	CASSPTGTGVYYSNQPQHF	TGTGCCAGCTCACCAACCGGGACAGGGGTCTACTATAGCAATCAGCCCCAGCATTTT
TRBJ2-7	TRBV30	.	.	CAWSPRGAGEQYF	TGTGCCTGGAGTCCCCGGGGAGCCGGGGAGCAGTACTTC
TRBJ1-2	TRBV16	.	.	CASSQLNSYGYTF	TGTGCCAGCAGCCAATTAAACAGCTATGGCTACACCTTC
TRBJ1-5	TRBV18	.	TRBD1	CASSPPKGQGVGQPQHF	TGTGCCAGCTCACCACCGAAGGGACAGGGGGTGGGTCAGCCCCAGCATTTT
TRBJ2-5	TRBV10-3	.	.	CAISESSATQETQYF	TGTGCCATCAGTGAGTCTAGCGCCACGCAAGAGACCCAGTACTTC
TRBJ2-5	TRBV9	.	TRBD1	CASSEGQLQETQYF	TGTGCCAGCAGCGAGGGACAGCTACAAGAGACCCAGTACTTC
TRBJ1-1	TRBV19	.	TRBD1	CASSRQGGGYMNTEAFF	TGTGCCAGTAGTCGACAGGGGGGGGGCTATATGAACACTGAAGCTTTCTTT